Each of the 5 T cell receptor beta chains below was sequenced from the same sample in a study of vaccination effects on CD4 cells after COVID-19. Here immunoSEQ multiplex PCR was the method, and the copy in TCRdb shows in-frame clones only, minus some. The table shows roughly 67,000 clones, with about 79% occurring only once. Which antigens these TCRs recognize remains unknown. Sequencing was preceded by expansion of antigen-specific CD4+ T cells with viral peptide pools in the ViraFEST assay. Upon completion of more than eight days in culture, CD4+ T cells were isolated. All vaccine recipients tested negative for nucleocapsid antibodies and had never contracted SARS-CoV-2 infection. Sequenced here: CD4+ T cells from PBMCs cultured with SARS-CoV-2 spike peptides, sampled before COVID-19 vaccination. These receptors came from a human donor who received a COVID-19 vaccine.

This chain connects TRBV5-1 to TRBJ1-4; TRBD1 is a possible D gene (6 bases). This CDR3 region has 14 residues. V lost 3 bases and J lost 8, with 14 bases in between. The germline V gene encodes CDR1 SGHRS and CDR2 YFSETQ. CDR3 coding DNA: TGCGCCAGCAGCTACGTCGGGGGCGGGGAAAAACTGTTTTTT. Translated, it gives CASSYVGGGEKLFF.

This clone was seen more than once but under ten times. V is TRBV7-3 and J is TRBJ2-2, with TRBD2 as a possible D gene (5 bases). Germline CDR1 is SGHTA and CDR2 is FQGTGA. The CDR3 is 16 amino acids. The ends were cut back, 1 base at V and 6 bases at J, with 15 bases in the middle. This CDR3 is CASSLNGRGIPGELFF. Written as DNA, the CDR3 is TGTGCCAGCAGCTTAAATGGCAGAGGGATCCCCGGGGAGCTGTTTTTT.

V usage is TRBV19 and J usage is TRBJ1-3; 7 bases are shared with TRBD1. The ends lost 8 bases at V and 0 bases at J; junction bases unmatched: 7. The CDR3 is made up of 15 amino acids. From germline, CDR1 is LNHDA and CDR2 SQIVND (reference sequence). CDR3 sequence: CASRRTGRSGNTIYF. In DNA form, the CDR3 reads TGTGCCAGTCGGAGGACAGGCCGCTCTGGAAACACCATATATTTT.

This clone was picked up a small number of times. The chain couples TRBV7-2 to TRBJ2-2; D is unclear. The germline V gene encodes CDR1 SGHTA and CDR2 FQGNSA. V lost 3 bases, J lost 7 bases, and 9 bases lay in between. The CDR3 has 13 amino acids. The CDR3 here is CASSFDRLGELFF. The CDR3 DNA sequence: TGTGCCAGCAGCTTTGATCGACTCGGGGAGCTGTTTTTT.

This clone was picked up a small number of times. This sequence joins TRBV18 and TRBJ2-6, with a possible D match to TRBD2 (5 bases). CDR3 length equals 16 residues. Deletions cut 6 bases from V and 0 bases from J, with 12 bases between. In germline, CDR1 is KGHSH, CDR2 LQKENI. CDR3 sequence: CASSQGSPSGANVLTF. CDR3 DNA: TGTGCCAGCTCGCAAGGGAGCCCCTCTGGGGCCAACGTCCTGACTTTC.